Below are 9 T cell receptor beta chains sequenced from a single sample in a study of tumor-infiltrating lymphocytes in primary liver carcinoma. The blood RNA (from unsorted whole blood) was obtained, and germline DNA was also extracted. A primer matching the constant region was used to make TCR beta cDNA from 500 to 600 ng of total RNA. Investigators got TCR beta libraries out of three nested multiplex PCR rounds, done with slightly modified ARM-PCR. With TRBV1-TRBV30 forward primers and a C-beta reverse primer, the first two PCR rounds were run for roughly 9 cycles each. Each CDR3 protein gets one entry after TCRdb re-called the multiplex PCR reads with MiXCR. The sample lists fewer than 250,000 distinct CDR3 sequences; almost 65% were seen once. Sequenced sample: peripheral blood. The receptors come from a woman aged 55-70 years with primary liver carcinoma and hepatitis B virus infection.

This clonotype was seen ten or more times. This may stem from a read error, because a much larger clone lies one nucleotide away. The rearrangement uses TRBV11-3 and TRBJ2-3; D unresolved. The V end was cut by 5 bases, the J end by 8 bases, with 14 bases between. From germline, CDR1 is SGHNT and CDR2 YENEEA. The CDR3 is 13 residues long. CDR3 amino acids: CASSPALEGTQYF. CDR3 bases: TGTGCCAGCAGCCCGGCACTCGAAGGTACGCAGTATTTT.

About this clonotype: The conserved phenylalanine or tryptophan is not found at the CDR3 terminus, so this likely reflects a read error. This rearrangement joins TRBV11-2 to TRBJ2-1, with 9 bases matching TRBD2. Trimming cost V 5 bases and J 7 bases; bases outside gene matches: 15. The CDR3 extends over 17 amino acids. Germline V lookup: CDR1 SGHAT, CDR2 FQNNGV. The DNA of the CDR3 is TGTGCCAGCAGCCAATCCTTGGGACTAGCAGGGCTGAATGAGCAGTTCATC. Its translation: CASSQSLGLAGLNEQFI.

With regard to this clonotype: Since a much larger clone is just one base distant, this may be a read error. CDR3 sequence (DNA): TGCACCAGCAGCCAAGAACCGGGACAGGGGGGTTCACCCCTCCACTTT. Translated: CTSSQEPGQGGSPLHF. The chain joins TRBV4-1 to TRBJ1-6; 11 nucleotides line up with TRBD1. Germline V CDR1 and CDR2: MGHRA, YSYEKL. CDR3 length: 16 residues.

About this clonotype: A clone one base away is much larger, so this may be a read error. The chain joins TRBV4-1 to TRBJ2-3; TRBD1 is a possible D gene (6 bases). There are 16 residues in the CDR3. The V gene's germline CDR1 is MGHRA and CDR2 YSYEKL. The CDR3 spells CAISKPQGLGTDTQYF. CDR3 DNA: TGCGCCATCAGCAAACCACAGGGTCTAGGCACAGATACGCAGTATTTT.

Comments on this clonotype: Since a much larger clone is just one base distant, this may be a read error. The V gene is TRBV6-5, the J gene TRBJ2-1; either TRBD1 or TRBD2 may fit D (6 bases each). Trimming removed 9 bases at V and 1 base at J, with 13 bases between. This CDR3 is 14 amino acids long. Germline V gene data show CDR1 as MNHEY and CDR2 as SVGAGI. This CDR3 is CASRRGASYNEQFF. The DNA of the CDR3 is TGTGCCAGTCGAAGGGGGGCGTCCTACAATGAGCAGTTCTTC.

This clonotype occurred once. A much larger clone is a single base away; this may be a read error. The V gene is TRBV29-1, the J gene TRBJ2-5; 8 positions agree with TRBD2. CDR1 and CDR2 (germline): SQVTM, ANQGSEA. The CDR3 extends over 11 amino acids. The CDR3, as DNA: TGCGGCGGGGGGCGAGGTGAGACCCAGTACTTC. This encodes CGGGRGETQYF. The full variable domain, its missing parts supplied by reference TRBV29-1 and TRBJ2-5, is SAVISQKPSRDICQRGTSLTIQCQVDSQVTMMFWYRQQPGQSLTLIATANQGSEATYESGFVIDKFPISRPNLTFSTLTVSNMSPEDSSIYLCGGGRGETQYFGPGTRLLVL.

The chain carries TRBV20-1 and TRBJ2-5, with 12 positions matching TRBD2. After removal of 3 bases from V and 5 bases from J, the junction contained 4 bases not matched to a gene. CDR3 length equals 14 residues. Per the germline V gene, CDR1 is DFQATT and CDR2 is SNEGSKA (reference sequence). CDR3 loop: CSARGLAGGETQYF. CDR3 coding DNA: TGCAGTGCTAGGGGGCTAGCGGGAGGGGAGACCCAGTACTTC.

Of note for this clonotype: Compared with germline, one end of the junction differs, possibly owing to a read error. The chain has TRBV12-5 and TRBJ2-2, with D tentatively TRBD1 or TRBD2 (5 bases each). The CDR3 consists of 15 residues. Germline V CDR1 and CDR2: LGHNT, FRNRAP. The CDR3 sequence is CTSGQGRINTGELFF. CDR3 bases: TGTACTAGTGGCCAGGGCAGAATTAACACCGGGGAGCTGTTTTTC.

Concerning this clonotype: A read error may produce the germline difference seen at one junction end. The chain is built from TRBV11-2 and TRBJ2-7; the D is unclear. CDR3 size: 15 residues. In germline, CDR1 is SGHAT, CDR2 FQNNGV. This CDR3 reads CASSLEWWQFHEQYF. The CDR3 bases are TGTGCTAGCAGCTTAGAATGGTGGCAGTTCCACGAGCAGTACTTC.